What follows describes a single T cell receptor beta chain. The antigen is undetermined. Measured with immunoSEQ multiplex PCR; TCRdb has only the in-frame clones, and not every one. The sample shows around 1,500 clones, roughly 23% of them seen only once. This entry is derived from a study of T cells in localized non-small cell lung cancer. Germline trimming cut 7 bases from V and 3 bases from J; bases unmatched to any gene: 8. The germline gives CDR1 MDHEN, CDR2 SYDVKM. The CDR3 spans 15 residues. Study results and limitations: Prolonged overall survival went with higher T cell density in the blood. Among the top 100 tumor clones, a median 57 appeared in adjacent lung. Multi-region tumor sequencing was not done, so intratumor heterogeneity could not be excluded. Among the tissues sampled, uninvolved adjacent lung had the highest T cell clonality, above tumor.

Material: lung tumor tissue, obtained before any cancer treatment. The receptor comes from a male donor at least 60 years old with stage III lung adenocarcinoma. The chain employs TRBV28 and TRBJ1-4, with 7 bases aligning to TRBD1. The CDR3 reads CASTQSGTANEKLFF. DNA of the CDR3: TGTGCCAGCACCCAATCGGGGACAGCTAATGAAAAACTGTTTTTT.